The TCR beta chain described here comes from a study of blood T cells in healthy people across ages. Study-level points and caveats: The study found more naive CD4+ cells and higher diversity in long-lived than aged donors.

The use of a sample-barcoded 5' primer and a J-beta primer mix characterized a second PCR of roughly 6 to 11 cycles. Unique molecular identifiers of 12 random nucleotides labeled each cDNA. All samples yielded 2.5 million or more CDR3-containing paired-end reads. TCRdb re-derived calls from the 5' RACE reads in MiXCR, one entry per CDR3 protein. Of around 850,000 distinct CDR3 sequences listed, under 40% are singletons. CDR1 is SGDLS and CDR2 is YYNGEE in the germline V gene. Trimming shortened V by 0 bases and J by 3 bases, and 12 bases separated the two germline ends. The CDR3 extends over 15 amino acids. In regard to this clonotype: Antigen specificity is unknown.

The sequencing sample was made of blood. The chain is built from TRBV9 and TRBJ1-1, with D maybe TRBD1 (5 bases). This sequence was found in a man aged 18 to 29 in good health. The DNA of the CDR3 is TGTGCCAGCAGCGTAGGAGGCTGGGGGGACACTGAAGCTTTCTTT. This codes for CASSVGGWGDTEAFF.